These 4 T cell receptor beta chains came from one sample sequenced in a study of spatial heterogeneity in lung cancer. TCRdb analysed the 5' RACE reads with MiXCR anew, one entry per CDR3 protein. The sample contains about 46,000 distinct CDR3 sequences, around 11% of which appear only once. This sample's time point: blood at routine non-recurrence follow-up after resection. This material consisted of PBMCs, taken at follow-up. The receptors shown here come from a male donor with early-stage non-small cell lung cancer.

This clonotype was found many times. V is TRBV19 and J is TRBJ1-2; D uncertain. Germline V CDR1 and CDR2: LNHDA, SQIVND (reference sequence). CDR3 length: 14 amino acids. V shed 6 bases and J shed 7 bases, with 18 bases lying between them. The CDR3 loop is CASSPLQPTGGYTF. Written as DNA, the CDR3 is TGTGCCAGTAGCCCTCTACAACCGACGGGTGGCTACACCTTC.

This clonotype was seen at least ten times. The chain joins TRBV28 to TRBJ2-7; TRBD1 matches at 7 bases. CDR1 MDHEN and CDR2 SYDVKM come from the germline V gene. V was pared by 6 bases and J by 2 bases, with 16 bases of the junction left unmatched. The CDR3 covers 17 residues. CDR3 in DNA: TGTGCCAGCAGGGGACACTCAGACCGGGACAGACCCTACGAGCAGTACTTC. Amino acid sequence: CASRGHSDRDRPYEQYF.

In its sample, this clonotype was seen a few times. V gene TRBV6-1 combines with J gene TRBJ2-2, with 7 bases fitting TRBD1. Germline trimming cut 6 bases from V and 2 bases from J; bases unmatched to any gene: 6. CDR1 and CDR2 from the germline V gene are MNHNS and SASEGT. The CDR3 spans 15 residues. For the CDR3, the DNA is TGTGCCAGCAGATGGACAGGAAGAAACACCGGGGAGCTGTTTTTT. Translation gives CASRWTGRNTGELFF.

The table lists this clonotype with many counts. This sequence joins TRBV25-1 and TRBJ2-5; TRBD1 matches at 7 bases. The CDR3 length is 16 residues. Germline V gene data show CDR1 as MGHDK and CDR2 as SYGVNS. J was trimmed by 5 bases and V by 0 bases; bases with no gene match: 9. The CDR3 nucleotides read TGTGCCAGCAGTGAATACCCACAGGGGTTTGGTGAGACCCAGTACTTC. This encodes CASSEYPQGFGETQYF.